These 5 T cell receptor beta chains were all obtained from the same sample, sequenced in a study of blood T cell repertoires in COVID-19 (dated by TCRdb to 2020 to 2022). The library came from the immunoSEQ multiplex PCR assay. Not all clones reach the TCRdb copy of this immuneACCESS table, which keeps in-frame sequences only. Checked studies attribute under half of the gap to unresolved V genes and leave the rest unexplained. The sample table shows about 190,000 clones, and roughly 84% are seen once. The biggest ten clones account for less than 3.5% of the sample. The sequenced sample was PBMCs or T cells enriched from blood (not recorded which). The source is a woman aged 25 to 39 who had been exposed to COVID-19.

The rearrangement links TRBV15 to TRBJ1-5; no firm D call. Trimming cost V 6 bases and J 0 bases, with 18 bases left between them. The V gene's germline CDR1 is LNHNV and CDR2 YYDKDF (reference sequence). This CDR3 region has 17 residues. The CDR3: CATSGRTSDYSNQPQHF. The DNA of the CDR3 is TGTGCCACCAGTGGGAGAACCTCAGACTATAGCAATCAGCCCCAGCATTTT.

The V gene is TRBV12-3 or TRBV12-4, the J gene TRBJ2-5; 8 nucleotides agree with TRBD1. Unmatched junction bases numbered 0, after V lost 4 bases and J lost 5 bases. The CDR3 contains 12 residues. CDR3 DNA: TGTGCCAGCAGTTGGACAGGGGAGACCCAGTACTTC. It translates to CASSWTGETQYF.

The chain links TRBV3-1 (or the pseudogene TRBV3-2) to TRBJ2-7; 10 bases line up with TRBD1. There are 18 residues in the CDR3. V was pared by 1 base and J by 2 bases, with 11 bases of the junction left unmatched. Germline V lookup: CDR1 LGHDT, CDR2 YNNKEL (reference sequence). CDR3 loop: CASSQVRGPGTGAYEQYF. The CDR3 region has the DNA TGTGCCAGCAGCCAAGTCCGGGGCCCCGGGACAGGGGCCTACGAGCAGTACTTC.

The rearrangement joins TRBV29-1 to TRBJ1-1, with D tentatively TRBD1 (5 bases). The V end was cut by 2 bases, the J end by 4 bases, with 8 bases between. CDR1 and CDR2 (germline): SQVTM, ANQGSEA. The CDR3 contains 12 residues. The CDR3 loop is CSVEITGTEAFF. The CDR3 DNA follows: TGCAGCGTTGAAATTACAGGCACTGAAGCTTTCTTT.

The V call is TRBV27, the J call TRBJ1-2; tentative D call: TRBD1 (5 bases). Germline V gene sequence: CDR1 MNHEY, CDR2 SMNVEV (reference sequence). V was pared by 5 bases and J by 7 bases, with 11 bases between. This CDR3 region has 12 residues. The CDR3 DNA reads TGTGCCAGCAGTAACGGGACTCTTGGCTACACCTTC. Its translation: CASSNGTLGYTF.